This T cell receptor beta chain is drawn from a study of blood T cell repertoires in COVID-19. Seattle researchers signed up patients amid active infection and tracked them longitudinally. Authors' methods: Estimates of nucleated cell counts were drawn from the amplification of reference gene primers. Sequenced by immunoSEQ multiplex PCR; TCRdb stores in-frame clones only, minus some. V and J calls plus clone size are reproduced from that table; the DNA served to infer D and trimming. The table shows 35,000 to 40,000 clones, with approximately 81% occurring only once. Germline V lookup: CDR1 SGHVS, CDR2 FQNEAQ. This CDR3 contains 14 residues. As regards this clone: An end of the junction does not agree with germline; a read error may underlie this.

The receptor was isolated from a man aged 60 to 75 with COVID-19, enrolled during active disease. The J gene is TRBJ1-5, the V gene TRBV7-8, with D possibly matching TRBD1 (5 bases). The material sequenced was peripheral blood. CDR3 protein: CASRLGASNQPQHF. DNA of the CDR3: TGTGCCAGCAGATTAGGGGCTAGCAATCAGCCCCAGCATTTT.